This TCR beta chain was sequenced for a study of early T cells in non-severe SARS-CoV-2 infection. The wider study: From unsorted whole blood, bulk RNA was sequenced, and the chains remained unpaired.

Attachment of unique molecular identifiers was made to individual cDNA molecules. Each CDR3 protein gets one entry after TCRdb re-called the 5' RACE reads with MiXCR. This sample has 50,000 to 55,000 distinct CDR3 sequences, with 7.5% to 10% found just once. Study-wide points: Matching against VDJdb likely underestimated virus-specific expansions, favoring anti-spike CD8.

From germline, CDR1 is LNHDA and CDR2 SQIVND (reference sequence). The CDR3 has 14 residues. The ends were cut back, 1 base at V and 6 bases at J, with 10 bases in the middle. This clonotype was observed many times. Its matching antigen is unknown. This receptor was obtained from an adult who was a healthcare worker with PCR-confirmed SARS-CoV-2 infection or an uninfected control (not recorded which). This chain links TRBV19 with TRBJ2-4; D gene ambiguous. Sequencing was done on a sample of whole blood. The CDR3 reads CASSIVGLGNIQYF. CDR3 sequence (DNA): TGTGCCAGTAGTATAGTCGGGTTGGGAAACATTCAGTACTTC.